This entry lists 7 T cell receptor beta chains sequenced from one sample in a study of blood T cell repertoires in COVID-19. Assay: immunoSEQ multiplex PCR; the TCRdb copy retains only in-frame clones and omits some. This table holds 26,000 or so clones, around 90% found once. The specimen was peripheral blood. The receptors originated from a man aged 60-69 years with active COVID-19.

For this clone: A junction boundary mismatches the germline segment, possibly from a read error. V usage is TRBV2 and J usage is TRBJ1-2; TRBD1 matches 11 bases. The CDR3 length is 12 residues. The germline V gene encodes CDR1 SNHLY and CDR2 FYNNEI. CDR3 region: CASSLGQGAGAF. CDR3 sequence (DNA): TGTGCCAGCAGCTTAGGACAGGGGGCGGGCGCCTTC.

The chain combines TRBV6-5 with TRBJ2-7; the match to TRBD2 covers 8 bases. J was trimmed by 2 bases and V by 2 bases; bases with no gene match: 2. Looked up from germline, CDR1 is MNHEY and CDR2 is SVGAGI. The CDR3 runs to 14 residues. The CDR3: CASSYRGGPYEQYF. The CDR3 bases are TGTGCCAGCAGTTACCGGGGGGGGCCCTACGAGCAGTACTTC.

This chain connects TRBV19 to TRBJ1-6; a weak D match, TRBD1 (5 bases). Germline CDR1 is LNHDA and CDR2 is SQIVND (reference sequence). Between the trimmed V and J ends, which lost 7 bases and 9 bases, there was a span of 19 bases. This CDR3 is built from 15 residues. The CDR3 loop is CASKDGAGLFSPLHF. The DNA for the CDR3 is TGTGCCAGTAAAGACGGAGCAGGGCTTTTTTCACCCCTCCACTTT.

The V gene is TRBV20-1, the J gene TRBJ2-7, with TRBD1 as a possible D gene (5 bases). The CDR3 is 11 residues long. Germline assignment: CDR1 DFQATT and CDR2 SNEGSKA (reference sequence). The V end lost 6 bases, the J end lost 5 bases, and 11 bases lay between the germline ends. This CDR3 is CSANSGHEQYF. In nucleotides, the CDR3 is TGCAGTGCAAACTCAGGGCACGAGCAGTACTTC.

The rearrangement uses TRBV19 and TRBJ2-3, with 7 bases identical to TRBD1. Germline V gene sequence: CDR1 LNHDA, CDR2 SQIVND (reference sequence). This CDR3 has 13 residues. The V segment lost 1 base and the J segment 9 bases; nucleotides outside the gene matches: 4. CDR3 coding DNA: TGTGCCAGTAGTATAGGAGAGACAGGGACGCAGTATTTT. Translated: CASSIGETGTQYF. Full variable domain (rest looked up from reference TRBV19 and TRBJ2-3): DGGITQSPKYLFRKEGQNVTLSCEQNLNHDAMYWYRQDPGQGLRLIYYSQIVNDFQKGDIAEGYSVSREKKESFPLTVTSAQKNPTAFYLCASSIGETGTQYFGPGTRLTVL.

V usage is TRBV29-1 and J usage is TRBJ1-2, with D maybe TRBD1 (6 bases). The CDR3 has 17 residues. V shed 3 bases and J shed 7 bases, with 27 bases lying between them. Germline CDR1 SQVTM, CDR2 ANQGSEA. Here the CDR3 DNA reads TGCAGCGTTGAGGCGGGGGGGTCACAGGGACCCTCGGGTGGCTACACCTTC. It specifies CSVEAGGSQGPSGGYTF.

This rearrangement joins TRBV5-6 to TRBJ2-3; D is perhaps TRBD1 (6 bases). This CDR3 region has 16 residues. The germline V gene encodes CDR1 SGHDT and CDR2 YYEEEE. The V end was cut by 1 base, the J end by 1 base, with 13 bases between. The CDR3 is CASSLSGGPRTDTQYF. The CDR3 nucleotides are TGTGCCAGCAGCTTGTCTGGGGGCCCCCGCACAGATACGCAGTATTTT.